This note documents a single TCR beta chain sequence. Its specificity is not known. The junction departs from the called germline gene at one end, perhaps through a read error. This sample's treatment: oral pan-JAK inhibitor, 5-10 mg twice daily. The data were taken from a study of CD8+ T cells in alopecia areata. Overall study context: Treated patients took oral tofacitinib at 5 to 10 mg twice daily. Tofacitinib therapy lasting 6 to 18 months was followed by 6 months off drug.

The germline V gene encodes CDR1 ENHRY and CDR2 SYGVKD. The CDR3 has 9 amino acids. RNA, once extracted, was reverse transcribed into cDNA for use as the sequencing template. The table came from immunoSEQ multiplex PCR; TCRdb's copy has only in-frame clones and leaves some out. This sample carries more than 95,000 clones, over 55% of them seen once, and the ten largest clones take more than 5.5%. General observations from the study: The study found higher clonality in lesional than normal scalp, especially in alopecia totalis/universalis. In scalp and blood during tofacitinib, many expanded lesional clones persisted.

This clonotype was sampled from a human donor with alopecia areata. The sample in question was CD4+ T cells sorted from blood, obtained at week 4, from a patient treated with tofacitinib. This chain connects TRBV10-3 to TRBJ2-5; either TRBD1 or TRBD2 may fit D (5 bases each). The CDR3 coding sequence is TGTGCCATCACGGGACGGCGGGACTTC. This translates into CAITGRRDF.